A selection of T cell receptor beta chains follows, all from one sample in a study of shared clonotypes between healthy human individuals. The protocol was immunoSEQ multiplex PCR, while the TCRdb copy is restricted to in-frame clones and leaves out a portion. This sample has about 2 million clones; about 95% occur once, and the top ten carry around 1%. The sequenced sample was naive CD8+ T cells sorted from blood. These receptors came from a man aged 18 to 30 in good health. CDR3s include the opening cysteine and the closing phenylalanine or tryptophan. A D gene is named only where the DNA matches it firmly. Clone sizes are given selectively: once, few, many, or a class where the clone is expanded.

V gene	CDR3 length	J gene	D gene	clone size	CDR3 DNA	CDR3 protein
TRBV16	13	TRBJ2-7	.	.	TGTGCCAGCAGCCAATCCTGGGGTACATGGGGGTACTTC	CASSQSWGTWGYF
TRBV7-9	13	TRBJ2-7	TRBD1	.	TGTGCCAGCAGCCCGGGGACAGACTACGAGCAGTACTTC	CASSPGTDYEQYF
TRBV29-1	12	TRBJ1-2	.	.	TGCAGCGTTGAGCCGGGGAACTATGGCTACACCTTC	CSVEPGNYGYTF
TRBV6-5	15	TRBJ1-1	.	once	TGTGCCAGCAGTTACGGGGGAGGGATGAACACTGAAGCTTTCTTT	CASSYGGGMNTEAFF
TRBV7-9	16	TRBJ1-1	TRBD1	.	TGTGCCAGCAGCTCCACAGGGACAGGGTTGAACACTGAAGCTTTCTTT	CASSSTGTGLNTEAFF
TRBV11-2	14	TRBJ2-7	.	.	TGTGCCAGCAGCTTAGTAGTAAGCACCTACGAGCAGTACTTC	CASSLVVSTYEQYF
TRBV6-5	15	TRBJ2-5	.	.	TGTGCCAGCAGTAACCCTCCGGAGGGCGGAGAGACCCAGTACTTC	CASSNPPEGGETQYF
TRBV5-1	17	TRBJ2-5	TRBD2	.	TGCGCCAGCAGCCCGGCATCCCTAGCGGGACTTAAAGAGACCCAGTACTTC	CASSPASLAGLKETQYF
TRBV7-9	15	TRBJ2-7	TRBD2	.	TGTGCCAGCAGCCGGGGACTAGCGGACGCCTACGAGCAGTACTTC	CASSRGLADAYEQYF
TRBV5-6	15	TRBJ2-6	.	once	TGTGCCAGCAGAATTACGGGGTCTGGGGCCAACGTCCTGACTTTC	CASRITGSGANVLTF
TRBV2	14	TRBJ2-3	.	.	TGTGCCAGCAACCCGGCAAGGGCCGAAGATACGCAGTATTTT	CASNPARAEDTQYF
TRBV5-1	13	TRBJ2-6	.	.	TGCGCCAGCAGCTTTGGTGGGGCCAACGTCCTGACTTTC	CASSFGGANVLTF
TRBV27	15	TRBJ2-3	TRBD1	.	TGTGCCAGCACTGACGGGACAGGGGTAGGGGATACGCAGTATTTT	CASTDGTGVGDTQYF
TRBV5-8	14	TRBJ2-3	.	.	TGTGCCAGCAGCTTGGGGAGCGGGACAGATACGCAGTATTTT	CASSLGSGTDTQYF
TRBV7-9	15	TRBJ1-6	TRBD1	few	TGTGCCAGCAGCCCAGAGACAGGGGGTAATTCACCCCTCCACTTT	CASSPETGGNSPLHF
TRBV5-6	13	TRBJ1-1	TRBD1	.	TGTGCCAGCAGCTGGGACAGGGACGTTGAAGCTTTCTTT	CASSWDRDVEAFF
TRBV6-5	14	TRBJ2-5	TRBD2	.	TGTGCCAGCAGTTCCACTAGCGGACAAGAGACCCAGTACTTC	CASSSTSGQETQYF
TRBV27	13	TRBJ1-5	TRBD1	.	TGTGCCAGTGGACAGGGGATAAATCAGCCCCAGCATTTT	CASGQGINQPQHF
TRBV6-1	15	TRBJ2-1	.	.	TGTGCCAGCGCCCGGGGGACAGTCTCCTACAATGAGCAGTTCTTC	CASARGTVSYNEQFF
TRBV28	13	TRBJ2-4	.	.	TGTGCCAGCAGTTTAGGGGCCAAAAACATTCAGTACTTC	CASSLGAKNIQYF
TRBV9	15	TRBJ2-3	.	once	TGTGCCAGCAGCGACCGGGACCCCCGCACAGATACGCAGTATTTT	CASSDRDPRTDTQYF
TRBV13	12	TRBJ2-7	.	.	TGTGCCAGCAGCTTAGAGGGGGACGAGCAGTACTTC	CASSLEGDEQYF
TRBV7-9	15	TRBJ1-5	TRBD1	.	TGTGCCAGCAGCTCAGGGACAGGGGGCAATCAGCCCCAGCATTTT	CASSSGTGGNQPQHF
TRBV7-9	18	TRBJ1-1	.	.	TGTGCCAGCAGCTTAGCGCAACTTCCCGGAGTTAAGGGCACTGAAGCTTTCTTT	CASSLAQLPGVKGTEAFF
TRBV11-2	15	TRBJ2-3	.	.	TGTGCCAGCAGCTTAGTTGCCTCCTTCACAGATACGCAGTATTTT	CASSLVASFTDTQYF
TRBV25-1	18	TRBJ2-7	.	.	TGTGCCAGCAACGACCTAAGAATAGCAGGGGAACCCCCCTACGAGCAGTACTTC	CASNDLRIAGEPPYEQYF
TRBV5-6	13	TRBJ2-5	.	.	TGTGCCAGCAGCTATACGACGGCGGAGACCCAGTACTTC	CASSYTTAETQYF
TRBV27	14	TRBJ2-2	TRBD2	.	TGTGCCAGCGGATTAGCGGGACCCACCGGGGAGCTGTTTTTT	CASGLAGPTGELFF
TRBV6-1	15	TRBJ2-7	.	.	TGTGCCAGCAGTGAAGGGTTAGGGCCCCCCTACGAGCAGTACTTC	CASSEGLGPPYEQYF
TRBV30	14	TRBJ1-1	.	.	TGTGCCTGGAGTATAAACGGCATGAACACTGAAGCTTTCTTT	CAWSINGMNTEAFF
TRBV7-6	13	TRBJ2-7	.	.	TGTGCCAGCAGCCCGGGGACCTTGTACGAGCAGTACTTC	CASSPGTLYEQYF
TRBV27	15	TRBJ2-7	TRBD1	.	TGTGCCAGCAGTTTTCTTGGACAGGGGGGGGACGAGCAGTACTTC	CASSFLGQGGDEQYF
TRBV7-6	13	TRBJ2-7	.	.	TGTGCCAGCAGCCTTCATGGGTCCTACGAGCAGTACTTC	CASSLHGSYEQYF